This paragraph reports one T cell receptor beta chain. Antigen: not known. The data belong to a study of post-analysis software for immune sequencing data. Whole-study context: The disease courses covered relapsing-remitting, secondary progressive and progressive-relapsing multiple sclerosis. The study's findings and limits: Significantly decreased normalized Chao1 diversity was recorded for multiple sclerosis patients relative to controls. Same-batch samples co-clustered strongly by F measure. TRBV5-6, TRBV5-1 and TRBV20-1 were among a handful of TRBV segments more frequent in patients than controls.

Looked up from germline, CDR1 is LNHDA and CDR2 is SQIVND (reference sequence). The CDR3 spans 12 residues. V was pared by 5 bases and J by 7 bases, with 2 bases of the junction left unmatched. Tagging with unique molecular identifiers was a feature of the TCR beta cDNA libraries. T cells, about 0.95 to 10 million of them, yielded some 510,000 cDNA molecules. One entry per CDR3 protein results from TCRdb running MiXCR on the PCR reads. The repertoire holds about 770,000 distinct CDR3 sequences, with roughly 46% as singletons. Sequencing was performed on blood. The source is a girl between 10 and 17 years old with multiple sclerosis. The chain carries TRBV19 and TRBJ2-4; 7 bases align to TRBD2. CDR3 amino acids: CASSGRGNIQYF. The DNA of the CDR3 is TGTGCCAGTAGTGGGCGGGGGAACATTCAGTACTTC. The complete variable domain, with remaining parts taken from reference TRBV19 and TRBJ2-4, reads DGGITQSPKYLFRKEGQNVTLSCEQNLNHDAMYWYRQDPGQGLRLIYYSQIVNDFQKGDIAEGYSVSREKKESFPLTVTSAQKNPTAFYLCASSGRGNIQYFGAGTRLSVL.